Each of the 23 T cell receptor beta chains below was sequenced from the same sample in a study of blood T cell repertoires in COVID-19. Libraries were prepared by immunoSEQ multiplex PCR; TCRdb keeps only in-frame clonotypes and omits some of them. The sample consists of some 170,000 clones, around 76% of them appearing once. The specimen sequenced was peripheral blood. The receptors were gathered from a woman between 65 and 79 years old with acute or convalescent COVID-19.

The chain combines TRBV2 with TRBJ2-1, with D maybe TRBD1 (6 bases). Trimming took off 6 bases at V and 2 bases at J, with 11 bases between the two ends. Germline assignment: CDR1 SNHLY and CDR2 FYNNEI. This CDR3 region has 14 residues. DNA of the CDR3: TGTGCCAGCAGGGGGGCGAGCGCCTACAATGAGCAGTTCTTC. Amino acid sequence: CASRGASAYNEQFF.

The chain has TRBV2 and TRBJ1-5; 8 bases map to TRBD1. The V gene's germline CDR1 is SNHLY and CDR2 FYNNEI. V shed 10 bases, J shed 6 bases, and the junction held 5 bases outside the gene matches. The CDR3 sequence is 12 residues long. This chain's CDR3 is CATDRGGQPQHF. The CDR3 DNA reads TGTGCCACAGACAGGGGAGGTCAGCCCCAGCATTTT.

The chain carries TRBV28 and TRBJ1-2; TRBD1 is a possible D gene (5 bases). Trimming cost V 3 bases and J 6 bases, with 14 bases left between them. Germline V gene data show CDR1 as MDHEN and CDR2 as SYDVKM. The CDR3 runs 14 residues. CDR3 region: CASSFGGGYHGYTF. The CDR3 nucleotides read TGTGCCAGCAGTTTCGGCGGGGGGTACCATGGCTACACCTTC.

The chain uses TRBV6-4 and TRBJ2-3, with 9 bases identical to TRBD2. Trimming took 0 bases from V and 14 from J; bases not matched to a gene: 9. The CDR3 totals 14 residues. In germline, CDR1 is MRHNA, CDR2 SNTAGT. CDR3 sequence reads: CASSDSKNGGRGYF. The CDR3 DNA sequence: TGTGCCAGCAGTGACTCGAAAAACGGCGGGAGGGGGTATTTT.

In nucleotides, the CDR3 is TGTGCTAGTGGCCTACAGGGAACCTATGGCTACACCTTC. Translation gives CASGLQGTYGYTF. The chain uses TRBV12-5 and TRBJ1-2; tentatively, D is TRBD1 (6 bases). Trimming removed 6 bases from V and 4 bases from J, with 12 bases in between. The CDR3 totals 13 residues. Looked up from germline, CDR1 is LGHNT and CDR2 is FRNRAP.

This sequence joins TRBV30 and TRBJ1-6; D gene uncertain. Germline values: CDR1 GTSNPN, CDR2 SVGIG (reference sequence). The CDR3 extends over 14 amino acids. Trimming took off 2 bases at V and 9 bases at J, with 14 bases between the two ends. CDR3 in DNA: TGTGCCTGGAGTCCCCGTGGCGGTGGTTCACCCCTCCACTTT. As protein: CAWSPRGGGSPLHF.

The sample holds a few counts of this clone. CDR3 bases: TGTGCCAGCAGCCCGGGGAGGGGCTATAATTCACCCCTCCACTTT. As protein: CASSPGRGYNSPLHF. This chain joins TRBV5-4 and TRBJ1-6; weak D call: TRBD1 (5 bases). The V gene lost 4 bases and the J gene lost 3 bases, with 11 bases spanning the gap. The CDR3 runs to 15 residues. CDR1 is SGHNT, CDR2 YYREEE, per germline (reference sequence).

The V gene is TRBV5-1, the J gene TRBJ1-4; 7 bases map to TRBD1. With 2 bases clipped from V and 5 bases from J, the junction kept 9 bases outside the gene matches. In germline, CDR1 is SGHRS, CDR2 YFSETQ. The CDR3 sequence is 16 residues long. CDR3 nucleotide sequence: TGCGCCAGCAGCTTATCCTACAGGGGACCGAATGAAAAACTGTTTTTT. This sequence encodes CASSLSYRGPNEKLFF. The full variable domain, completed using reference TRBV5-1 and TRBJ1-4, is KAGVTQTPRYLIKTRGQQVTLSCSPISGHRSVSWYQQTPGQGLQFLFEYFSETQRNKGNFPGRFSGRQFSNSRSEMNVSTLELGDSALYLCASSLSYRGPNEKLFFGSGTQLSVL.

The V and J genes are TRBV4-1 and TRBJ2-7, with D possibly TRBD2 on 5 matching bases. The CDR3 has 17 amino acids. Trimming removed 0 bases from V and 1 base from J, with 16 bases in between. The germline V gene has CDR1 MGHRA and CDR2 YSYEKL. This CDR3 reads CASSQDRGSDRSYEQYF. In nucleotides, the CDR3 is TGCGCCAGCAGCCAAGATCGGGGTTCCGATAGGTCCTACGAGCAGTACTTC.

The chain employs TRBV30 and TRBJ2-7; D perhaps matches TRBD2 (6 bases). The CDR3 loop spans 13 amino acids. V was shortened by 1 base and J by 2 bases, with 9 bases between the two germline ends. CDR1 GTSNPN and CDR2 SVGIG come from the germline V gene (reference sequence). This chain's CDR3 is CAWSGGLTYEQYF. In DNA, the CDR3 is TGTGCCTGGAGTGGGGGACTTACCTACGAGCAGTACTTC.

This clone was found a few times. This rearrangement joins TRBV5-1 to TRBJ2-3; no clear D gene. The CDR3 consists of 15 residues. V was clipped by 0 bases and J by 0 bases, with 8 bases between them. Germline values: CDR1 SGHRS, CDR2 YFSETQ. DNA of the CDR3: TGCGCCAGCAGCTTGGCACAGTATAGCACAGATACGCAGTATTTT. Translated, it gives CASSLAQYSTDTQYF.

The chain carries TRBV6-1 and TRBJ2-7, with 8 bases matching TRBD2. V trimming: 1 base; J trimming: 1 base; junction bases outside the gene matches: 9. Germline CDR1 reads MNHNS; CDR2 reads SASEGT. The CDR3 is made up of 17 amino acids. The CDR3 region has the DNA TGTGCCAGCAGTGAAGAGCCTAGCGGGCACCTTTCCTACGAGCAGTACTTC. Its protein product is CASSEEPSGHLSYEQYF.

This clone was counted only a few times. V gene TRBV7-8 combines with J gene TRBJ1-1, with a possible D match to TRBD1 (5 bases). Germline-derived CDR1 and CDR2 are SGHVS and FQNEAQ. The CDR3 is made up of 15 amino acids. V gave up 3 bases and J gave up 5 bases, with 16 bases separating them. CDR3 residues: CASSFRLAGGTEAFF. In DNA, the CDR3 is TGTGCCAGCAGCTTTCGGCTTGCGGGGGGAACTGAAGCTTTCTTT.

V is TRBV19 and J is TRBJ2-1, with D possibly matching TRBD1 (6 bases). The V end lost 4 bases, the J end lost 2 bases, and 21 bases lay between the germline ends. Germline V CDR1 and CDR2: LNHDA, SQIVND (reference sequence). CDR3 length: 18 residues. CDR3 residues: CASSSIMRGKEAYNEQFF. CDR3 sequence (DNA): TGTGCCAGTAGTAGCATCATGAGGGGGAAGGAGGCCTACAATGAGCAGTTCTTC.

This chain joins TRBV27 and TRBJ2-7, with 11 positions matching TRBD2. CDR1 MNHEY and CDR2 SMNVEV come from the germline V gene (reference sequence). CDR3 length: 14 amino acids. V dropped 7 bases and J dropped 0; count of bases not matched to a gene: 2. Here the CDR3 DNA reads TGTGCCAGCACTGGGACTAGCGGCTCCTACGAGCAGTACTTC. Translating it yields CASTGTSGSYEQYF.

V and J are TRBV9 and TRBJ1-3; 7 nucleotides agree with TRBD1. CDR3 length equals 18 residues. Trimming removed 4 bases from V and 3 bases from J; junction bases left unmatched: 16. Germline CDR1 is SGDLS and CDR2 is YYNGEE. The CDR3 nucleotides read TGTGCCAGCAGCCAACAGACAGGGCCCTCTGGGGATGGAAACACCATATATTTT. Protein: CASSQQTGPSGDGNTIYF.

Of note for this clone: Within the sample, other DNA sequences also encode this same CDR3. Here the CDR3 reads CASSVDGRGSEKLFF. CDR3 sequence (DNA): TGTGCCAGCAGCGTAGACGGGCGGGGTAGTGAAAAACTGTTTTTT. This sequence joins TRBV9 and TRBJ1-4; D ambiguous. The CDR3 length is 15 residues. The V and J ends lost 0 bases and 7 bases respectively, with 13 bases between them. The germline V gene has CDR1 SGDLS and CDR2 YYNGEE. The variable domain in full, with the rest retrieved from reference TRBV9 and TRBJ1-4, is DSGVTQTPKHLITATGQRVTLRCSPRSGDLSVYWYQQSLDQGLQFLIQYYNGEERAKGNILERFSAQQFPDLHSELNLSSLELGDSALYFCASSVDGRGSEKLFFGSGTQLSVL.

The chain uses TRBV11-1 and TRBJ2-3; weak D call: TRBD2 (5 bases). The CDR3 is 11 residues long. Trimming took off 1 base at V and 12 bases at J, with 8 bases between the two ends. Germline CDR1 and CDR2: SGHAT and FQDESV (reference sequence). CDR3 amino acids: CASSLGTVQYF. The CDR3 DNA reads as TGTGCCAGCAGCTTAGGGACTGTTCAGTATTTT.

This clone was seen just once. The chain recombines TRBV4-3 with TRBJ2-1; 9 nucleotides align to TRBD1. With V trimmed by 1 base and J by 6 bases, 10 bases remained unmatched. The CDR3 length is 17 residues. CDR1 LGHNA and CDR2 YSLEER come from the germline V gene. The CDR3 DNA reads TGCGCCAGCAGCCAAGGGGTTCGGACAGGGGAGTTCAATGAGCAGTTCTTC. Its translation is CASSQGVRTGEFNEQFF.

This clone came up once. The chain couples TRBV7-9 to TRBJ2-1, with 11 bases aligning to TRBD2. V gave up 0 bases and J gave up 4 bases; unmatched junction bases: 5. CDR3 length equals 17 residues. The germline V gene has CDR1 SEHNR and CDR2 FQNEAQ (reference sequence). CDR3 nucleotides: TGTGCCAGCAGCTTAGCGACTAGCGGGGCGCAATACAATGAGCAGTTCTTC. Protein sequence: CASSLATSGAQYNEQFF.

This chain uses TRBV30 with TRBJ1-1; D ambiguous. The V gene lost 3 bases and the J gene lost 6 bases, with 14 bases spanning the gap. Germline-derived CDR1 and CDR2 are GTSNPN and SVGIG (reference sequence). The CDR3 sequence is 13 residues long. CDR3 region: CAWREGIYAEAFF. The CDR3, as DNA: TGTGCCTGGAGGGAGGGAATATACGCTGAAGCTTTCTTT. The whole variable domain, remainder taken from reference TRBV30 and TRBJ1-1, is SQTIHQWPATLVQPVGSPLSLECTVEGTSNPNLYWYRQAAGRGLQLLFYSVGIGQISSEVPQNLSASRPQDRQFILSSKKLLLSDSGFYLCAWREGIYAEAFFGQGTRLTVV.

This chain connects TRBV6-2 or TRBV6-3 to TRBJ1-4; D not resolved. The length of the CDR3 is 15 residues. With 2 bases removed from V and 2 bases from J, the gap between germline ends came to 9 bases. Germline CDR1 and CDR2: MNHEY and SVGEGT. As DNA, the CDR3 is TGTGCCAGCAGTTACCGAAGGCGGACTAATGAAAAACTGTTTTTT. Protein product: CASSYRRRTNEKLFF.

This clone was seen only once. This chain joins TRBV5-6 and TRBJ2-7; D unresolved. Germline assignment: CDR1 SGHDT and CDR2 YYEEEE. The V end was cut by 0 bases, the J end by 3 bases, with 10 bases between. The CDR3 totals 14 residues. The DNA for the CDR3 is TGTGCCAGCAGCTTGGTTAACTTGGTCTACGAGCAGTACTTC. This sequence encodes CASSLVNLVYEQYF.